The text below deals with one TCR beta chain. These data originate in a study of CD8+CD57+ T cells in acquired aplastic anemia. V was pared by 0 bases and J by 7 bases, with 6 bases of the junction left unmatched. The CDR3 totals 16 residues. Germline V gives CDR1 SGHAT, CDR2 FQNNGV. Profiles of TCR beta VDJ and CDR3 were generated from a genomic DNA template. MiXCR, run by TCRdb on the reads, gives a single entry per CDR3 protein. This table holds approximately 190,000 distinct CDR3 sequences, roughly half found once. Patients chosen for sequencing had shown CD8+CD57+ cell expansion by flow cytometry.

This clonotype was obtained from a human donor with aplastic anemia. Sequencing was done on a sample of sorted CD4+, CD8+, or CD8+CD57+ T cells (not recorded which) from PBMCs. This chain joins TRBV11-2 and TRBJ2-1, with 10 bases fitting TRBD2. CDR3 amino acids: CASSLEPAGGRNEQFF. The CDR3 nucleotides are TGTGCCAGCAGCTTAGAGCCAGCGGGAGGGAGGAATGAGCAGTTCTTC.